The rows below give T cell receptor beta chains drawn from one sample of a study of blood T cell repertoires in COVID-19. Assay used: immunoSEQ multiplex PCR; TCRdb lists only in-frame clones, some missing. The data contain 300,000 to 350,000 clones, 75% to 95% of them seen just once; the ten biggest clones take up 6% to 7%. Sequenced: peripheral blood. The receptors were sampled from a woman aged 25 to 39 with COVID-19, enrolled during active disease. Both conserved end residues are part of each CDR3. Fields, in order: clone size, J gene, V gene, D gene, CDR3 protein, CDR3 DNA. D genes are given only for firm matches. The size of a clone is reported for some rows only, either as once, few or many, or as a class for expanded clones.

. | TRBJ2-7 | TRBV27 | . | CASSLYPADSYEQYF | TGTGCCAGCAGTTTATACCCCGCGGACTCCTACGAGCAGTACTTC
. | TRBJ1-4 | TRBV24-1 | TRBD1 | CATQPGQGPHEKLFF | TGTGCCACTCAGCCGGGACAGGGGCCCCATGAAAAACTGTTTTTT
. | TRBJ2-3 | TRBV19 | TRBD2 | CASTLAGVSADTQYF | TGTGCCAGTACCTTAGCGGGAGTCAGCGCAGATACGCAGTATTTT
. | TRBJ2-2 | TRBV24-1 | . | CATSDSMQYTGELFF | TGTGCCACCAGTGATTCCATGCAGTACACCGGGGAGCTGTTTTTT
. | TRBJ2-3 | TRBV30 | . | CAWSDGSTDTQYF | TGTGCCTGGAGTGACGGTAGCACAGATACGCAGTATTTT
. | TRBJ2-6 | TRBV5-4 | TRBD1 | CASSVRTGRSGANVLTF | TGTGCCAGCAGCGTTAGGACAGGCCGCTCTGGGGCCAACGTCCTGACTTTC
. | TRBJ2-5 | TRBV7-2 | . | CASSLQRIETQYF | TGTGCCAGCAGCTTGCAGCGGATCGAGACCCAGTACTTC
. | TRBJ2-5 | TRBV2 | TRBD2 | CASNKLAMETQYF | TGTGCCAGCAACAAACTAGCGATGGAGACCCAGTACTTC
. | TRBJ1-2 | TRBV10-1 | . | CASSPKSVPYGYTF | TGCGCCAGCAGCCCAAAGTCGGTTCCCTATGGCTACACCTTC
. | TRBJ1-5 | TRBV19 | . | CASSIVGRPGQPQHF | TGTGCCAGTAGTATAGTGGGGCGCCCCGGTCAGCCCCAGCATTTT
. | TRBJ2-7 | TRBV5-1 | . | CASSVDRAYEQYF | TGCGCCAGCAGCGTAGACAGAGCCTACGAGCAGTACTTC
. | TRBJ1-6 | TRBV6-5 | . | CASSEGPFDSPLHF | TGTGCCAGCAGCGAGGGCCCTTTCGATTCACCCCTCCACTTT
many | TRBJ1-2 | TRBV30 | . | CASDTFAYGYTF | TGTGCCTCCGACACGTTCGCCTATGGCTACACCTTC
. | TRBJ2-2 | TRBV11-1 | TRBD1 | CASSEGQGTGELFF | TGTGCCAGCAGCGAGGGACAGGGTACCGGGGAGCTGTTTTTT
. | TRBJ1-2 | TRBV7-9 | . | CASSLAVQPYGYTF | TGTGCCAGCAGCTTAGCGGTACAGCCTTATGGCTACACCTTC
. | TRBJ1-6 | TRBV10-3 | TRBD1 | CAIREGQSSYNSPLHF | TGTGCCATCAGAGAGGGACAGAGCTCCTATAATTCACCCCTCCACTTT
few | TRBJ1-5 | TRBV25-1 | TRBD1 | CASSEFGQGIYSNQPQHF | TGTGCCAGCAGTGAATTCGGACAGGGGATCTATAGCAATCAGCCCCAGCATTTT
. | TRBJ1-5 | TRBV19 | . | CASSIGGAYQPQHF | TGTGCCAGTAGTATCGGGGGGGCCTATCAGCCCCAGCATTTT
. | TRBJ2-7 | TRBV5-6 | . | CASSLDAPGGHEQYF | TGTGCCAGCAGCTTGGACGCTCCCGGGGGGCACGAGCAGTACTTC
. | TRBJ1-1 | TRBV2 | . | CASKGAYTEAFF | TGTGCCAGCAAAGGGGCTTACACTGAAGCTTTCTTT
. | TRBJ1-1 | TRBV28 | . | CASSGGVNTEAFF | TGTGCCAGCAGTGGGGGCGTGAACACTGAAGCTTTCTTT
. | TRBJ2-7 | TRBV10-3 | TRBD1 | CAASRDREYEQYF | TGTGCCGCTTCCCGGGACAGGGAGTACGAGCAGTACTTC
few | TRBJ2-7 | TRBV7-8 | TRBD2 | CASSYGLAGAYEQYF | TGTGCCAGCAGCTATGGACTAGCGGGGGCCTACGAGCAGTACTTC
. | TRBJ1-2 | TRBV10-3 | . | CAISDGGGNVYGYTF | TGTGCCATCAGTGACGGGGGGGGCAACGTGTATGGCTACACCTTC
. | TRBJ1-3 | TRBV30 | . | CAWFDFGSGNTIYF | TGTGCCTGGTTTGACTTCGGCTCTGGAAACACCATATATTTT
. | TRBJ1-1 | TRBV5-1 | TRBD1 | CASSPSGQVPEAFF | TGCGCCAGCAGCCCATCTGGACAGGTCCCTGAAGCTTTCTTT
once | TRBJ1-1 | TRBV4-1 | . | CASSQDRPGTSRAFF | TGCGCCAGCAGCCAAGATCGCCCCGGGACTTCGAGAGCTTTCTTT
. | TRBJ1-1 | TRBV18 | . | CASSPPSRAGENTEAFF | TGTGCCAGCTCACCACCGAGCAGGGCCGGCGAGAACACTGAAGCTTTCTTT
. | TRBJ2-7 | TRBV18 | . | CASSVGTGDPYEQYF | TGTGCCAGCTCGGTTGGGACTGGAGATCCCTACGAGCAGTACTTC
. | TRBJ1-5 | TRBV24-1 | . | CATSDYGNNQPQHF | TGTGCCACCAGTGATTACGGGAACAATCAGCCCCAGCATTTT
. | TRBJ1-5 | TRBV6-5 | . | CASSYAGNQPQHF | TGTGCCAGCAGTTACGCAGGTAATCAGCCCCAGCATTTT
. | TRBJ2-7 | TRBV29-1 | . | CSVEGDGTYEQYF | TGCAGCGTTGAGGGAGACGGTACCTACGAGCAGTACTTC
. | TRBJ1-1 | TRBV5-1 | TRBD1 | CASGGRDSWNTEAFF | TGCGCCAGCGGAGGCCGGGACAGCTGGAACACTGAAGCTTTCTTT
. | TRBJ1-3 | TRBV5-1 | TRBD1 | CASSPRTGWNTIYF | TGCGCCAGCAGCCCCCGGACAGGGTGGAACACCATATATTTT
. | TRBJ2-1 | TRBV7-2 | TRBD2 | CASSFRLAGYNEQFF | TGTGCCAGCAGCTTCCGACTAGCGGGATACAATGAGCAGTTCTTC